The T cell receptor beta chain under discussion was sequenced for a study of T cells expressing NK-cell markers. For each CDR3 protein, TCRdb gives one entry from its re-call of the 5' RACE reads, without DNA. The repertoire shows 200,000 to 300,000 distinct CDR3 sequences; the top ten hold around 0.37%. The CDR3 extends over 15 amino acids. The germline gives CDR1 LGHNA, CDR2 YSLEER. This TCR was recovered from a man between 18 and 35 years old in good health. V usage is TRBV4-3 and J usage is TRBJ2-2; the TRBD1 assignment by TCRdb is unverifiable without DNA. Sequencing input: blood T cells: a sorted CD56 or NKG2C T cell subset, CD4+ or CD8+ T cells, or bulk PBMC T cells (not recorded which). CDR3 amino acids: CASSQDTPMVGELFF.